This TCR beta chain comes out of a study of blood T cell repertoires in COVID-19. Overall study context: The analysed material was cDNA or gDNA that came from T cells, B-cell-depleted T cells, or PBMCs.

The assay was immunoSEQ multiplex PCR, and TCRdb's table has in-frame clones only and misses some. The table includes over 300,000 clones, more than 75% detected once. Germline CDR1 reads MGHRA; CDR2 reads YSYEKL. CDR3 size: 16 residues. The V end lost 5 bases, the J end lost 3 bases, and 16 bases lay between the germline ends. The source of this sequence is a young woman who had recovered from COVID-19. The J gene is TRBJ2-2, the V gene TRBV4-1; tentative D call: TRBD2 (5 bases). Sequenced: PBMCs or T cells enriched from blood (not recorded which). The CDR3 protein is CASSYIPGRDTGELFF. The CDR3 DNA sequence: TGCGCCAGCAGCTATATACCTGGGCGGGACACCGGGGAGCTGTTTTTT.